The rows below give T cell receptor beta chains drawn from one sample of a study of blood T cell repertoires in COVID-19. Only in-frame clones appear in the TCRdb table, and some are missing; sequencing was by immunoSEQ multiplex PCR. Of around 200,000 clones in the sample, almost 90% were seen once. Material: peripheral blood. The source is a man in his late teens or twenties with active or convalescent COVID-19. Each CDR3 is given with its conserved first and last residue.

cdr3_aa: CASSHSGSNEKLFF
v_call: TRBV3-1/TRBV3-2

cdr3_aa: CASSRGQGATRNEQFF
v_call: TRBV7-9

cdr3_aa: CASRPGWGEKLFF
v_call: TRBV4-1

cdr3_aa: CASSLPGILKETQYF
v_call: TRBV7-8

cdr3_aa: CAIGTTGVTEAFF
v_call: TRBV10-3

cdr3_aa: CASSQGDSDYGYTF
v_call: TRBV18

cdr3_aa: CASSLGAGVAYEQYF
v_call: TRBV7-7

cdr3_aa: CASSYSIGQGYTEAFF
v_call: TRBV6-5

cdr3_aa: CASSSPGSSQPQHF
v_call: TRBV6-2/TRBV6-3

cdr3_aa: CAIRGDSVSYEQYF
v_call: TRBV10-3

cdr3_aa: CASSQVPGLDRTDTQYF
v_call: TRBV3-1/TRBV3-2

cdr3_aa: CASSLGENNEQFF
v_call: TRBV12-3/TRBV12-4

cdr3_aa: CASSIQGTDEQFF
v_call: TRBV2

cdr3_aa: CASSIAATGVSYNEQFF
v_call: TRBV19

cdr3_aa: CASSLYSGSGYNEQFF
v_call: TRBV7-3

cdr3_aa: CASSYGAGELNTEAFF
v_call: TRBV6-2/TRBV6-3

cdr3_aa: CASTPLLNTDTQYF
v_call: TRBV7-8

cdr3_aa: CASSQDFYSGNGAFF
v_call: TRBV4-3

cdr3_aa: CASSSTGNYGYTF
v_call: TRBV25-1

cdr3_aa: CATTGVYEKLFF
v_call: TRBV28

cdr3_aa: CASSFSTSGSSGELFF
v_call: TRBV11-2

cdr3_aa: CASSLSVAGGTFEQYF
v_call: TRBV11-3

cdr3_aa: CASSLDRVPHYEQYF
v_call: TRBV5-1

cdr3_aa: CARLARSSYEQYF
v_call: TRBV10-2

cdr3_aa: CASSTRDRGGYGYTF
v_call: TRBV6-5

cdr3_aa: CASRNRDRGTPSGNTIYF
v_call: TRBV11-2

cdr3_aa: CASSGRRGASDTQYF
v_call: TRBV2

cdr3_aa: CASSQADRGDEQYF
v_call: TRBV4-2

cdr3_aa: CATSDLGQGANTIYF
v_call: TRBV24-1

cdr3_aa: CASSEVSTQQETQYF
v_call: TRBV7-2

cdr3_aa: CASKGGAITDTQYF
v_call: TRBV11-3

cdr3_aa: CASSYPDSGNQPQHF
v_call: TRBV6-2/TRBV6-3

cdr3_aa: CASSVTGGTETQYF
v_call: TRBV2

cdr3_aa: CASSQDVGGAATGELFF
v_call: TRBV4-2

cdr3_aa: CASSITATAFSGNTIYF
v_call: TRBV9

cdr3_aa: CASSSLNNRESEAFF
v_call: TRBV5-1

cdr3_aa: CSASQGATEAFF
v_call: TRBV20-1

cdr3_aa: CATEGASNTGELFF
v_call: TRBV24-1

cdr3_aa: CASSYGTSSQETQYF
v_call: TRBV11-3

cdr3_aa: CASSRREGPQFF
v_call: TRBV7-8

cdr3_aa: CASSQASKSMNTEAFF
v_call: TRBV4-2

cdr3_aa: CASSSPEGSGELFF
v_call: TRBV11-3

cdr3_aa: CASSTQTGDSGNTIYF
v_call: TRBV7-9

cdr3_aa: CASSSTGAYEQYF
v_call: TRBV7-9

cdr3_aa: CASSLARQGEAFF
v_call: TRBV13

cdr3_aa: CSVQPGNSRRDGYTF
v_call: TRBV29-1

cdr3_aa: CASSLTGDGNTEAFF
v_call: TRBV5-1

cdr3_aa: CATSKFTEHNYGYTF
v_call: TRBV15

cdr3_aa: CASSLRVQETQYF
v_call: TRBV7-2

cdr3_aa: CASSPSDSNYEQYF
v_call: TRBV18

cdr3_aa: CAKMTGNGNQPQHF
v_call: TRBV10-1